This T cell receptor (beta chain) stems from a study of blood T cell repertoires in COVID-19. About the study: Samples taken during acute and convalescent COVID-19 were collected in the United States, Italy and Spain.

Germline CDR1 reads KGHDR; CDR2 reads SFDVKD. The CDR3 totals 15 residues. V gave up 9 bases and J gave up 1 base, with 16 bases separating them. The repertoire was sequenced with immunoSEQ multiplex PCR; TCRdb's copy has only in-frame clones and lacks some. The sample consists of a few hundred thousand clones, roughly 77% of them appearing once. This chain joins TRBV24-1 and TRBJ2-3, with a tentative D call TRBD2 (5 bases). The sequencing input was peripheral blood. This sequence was found in a human donor with acute or convalescent COVID-19. The donor label of this sample is uncertain. As DNA, the CDR3 is TGTGCCACCGCGCCAAGCGGCTATGGCACAGATACGCAGTATTTT. The encoded protein is CATAPSGYGTDTQYF.